The entry below describes one T cell receptor (beta chain). This clone has a handful of counts. Which antigen it targets is not known. No clone much larger than this one lies a single base away; base qualities are absent. These data come from a study of blood T cell repertoires in COVID-19 (TCRdb year 2020). Background for the entire study: Samples covering the acute and convalescent phases of COVID-19 were provided by collaborators in the United States, Italy and Spain. HLA class I and class II types, where available, came from metadata supplied by the sample provider rather than from assay-based typing. The samples were drawn from the first 160 participants of the ongoing ImmuneRACE study and from under 1,500 subjects provided by 6 global collaborators. Deeply sampled blood TCRbeta repertoires from subjects exposed to, actively infected with, or recovered from COVID-19 were included in the dataset. Sample metadata almost always included a de-identified subject ID, COVID-19 status, age in years and sex. The repertoires were made available in a free public database intended to serve as a resource for research on the immune response to SARS-CoV-2. The material from the prospective study consisted of cDNA or gDNA derived from T cells, B-cell-depleted T cells, or PBMCs.

Each collaborating institution followed its own protocols to collect whole blood in K2EDTA tubes. For TCRbeta analysis, collaborators shipped samples as frozen whole blood, isolated PBMCs, or DNA extracted from either of those sample types. The immunoSEQ Assay, a bias-controlled multiplex PCR, was used to amplify TCRbeta CDR3 regions from genomic DNA. In the source study's methods: Within the assay, amplification of reference gene primers was used to estimate how many nucleated cells each sample contained. To quantify the absolute abundance of each unique TCRbeta CDR3 rearrangement, sequence reads were collapsed and filtered. Productive Simpson clonality was computed per sample as the square root of Simpson's diversity index over productive rearrangements. The immuneACCESS repertoire file appears here via TCRdb, limited to in-frame rearrangements. These files lack a portion of the clones; in checked studies, under half of the deficit traces to unresolved V genes, and the cause of the others is not known. D and trimming were read from the DNA, whereas the V and J calls and clone size are those reported in that table. Across this sample there are 200,000 or so clones, with about nine tenths seen only once. The ten biggest clones cover 5.9% of the sample.

Broader findings and caveats from the paper: The quantity of clinical and demographic metadata differed by source and by participant and was supplied without curation.

Sequenced material: peripheral blood. This receptor was identified in a man at least 80 years old with acute or convalescent COVID-19.

The nucleotide sequence reads as follows: TGTGCCAGAAGCGCCTGCGGGGCCCGGGATGGCTACACCTTC. Its amino acids are CARSACGARDGYTF. This chain is built from TRBV5-3 and TRBJ1-2; the D region possibly corresponds to TRBD1 (5 bases align). TRBV5-3 qualifies as an ORF whose function is uncertain. From the cysteine up to the phenylalanine, the CDR3 has a length of 14 residues. Only the CDR3 DNA stays, 42 bases, in frame from base 1. Trimming removed 4 bases from V and 6 bases from J, leaving 16 bases between the germline ends.